Presented here are 24 T cell receptor beta chains from one specimen sequenced in a study of breast tumors, draining lymph nodes, adjacent tissues (dated by TCRdb to about 2016). Library preparation used multiplex PCR. Sequencing was carried out with an Illumina HiSeq 2000. The public reads were reanalyzed by TCRdb: fastp trimming at Q25, MiXCR alignment, in-frame beta chains only. Each entry merges the rows of one CDR3 protein and shows their most common DNA and genes. The sample table contains 120,000 or so distinct CDR3 sequences; only one count was recorded for around 20% of them. The ten most abundant clones make up roughly 3.6% of the sample. Lymph node samples were obtained from the axillary draining lymph nodes of breast cancer patients. The specimen was axillary lymph node tissue. Receptors originate from a female donor with breast cancer. Some clones in this sample may be carry-over from other donors' samples.

This clonotype was observed at least ten times. The genes are TRBV6-2 or TRBV6-3 and TRBJ2-2, with 8 bases fitting TRBD2. The CDR3 has 14 amino acids. V shed 5 bases, J shed 7 bases, and the junction held 6 bases outside the gene matches. Germline loops: CDR1 MNHEY, CDR2 SVGEGT. CDR3 nucleotide sequence: TGTGCCAGCAGTGCGGGGGGAGAGAACGGGGAGCTGTTTTTT. Its protein is CASSAGGENGELFF.

Details on this clonotype: A much larger clone is a single base away; this may be a read error. The rearrangement uses TRBV4-1 and TRBJ1-4, with 10 nucleotides matching TRBD1. The germline V gene encodes CDR1 MGHRA and CDR2 YSYEKL. This CDR3 contains 15 residues. The DNA of the CDR3 is TGCGCCAGCAGCCAAGGACAGGGGGCTGATGAAGAACTGTTTTTT. Amino acid sequence: CASSQGQGADEELFF.

This clonotype was seen repeatedly, ten times or more. The J gene is TRBJ2-3, the V gene TRBV27, with 10 bases that match TRBD2. This CDR3 comprises 16 residues. With 4 bases clipped from V and 6 bases from J, the junction kept 10 bases outside the gene matches. Germline CDR1 and CDR2: MNHEY and SMNVEV (reference sequence). The CDR3 nucleotides are TGTGCCAGCAGTTCCCTCGCTAGCGGGAGAACGGATACGCAGTATTTT. Residues: CASSSLASGRTDTQYF.

At least ten counts were recorded for this clonotype. The chain couples TRBV7-3 to TRBJ2-2; tentatively, D is TRBD1 (6 bases). Per germline, CDR1 SGHTA and CDR2 FQGTGA. The ends were cut back, 5 bases at V and 3 bases at J, with 16 bases in the middle. The CDR3 loop spans 16 amino acids. This CDR3 reads CASSRSGTHDTGELFF. The CDR3, as DNA: TGTGCCAGCAGCCGATCCGGGACACACGACACCGGGGAGCTGTTTTTT.

Many counts were recorded for this clonotype. The J gene is TRBJ2-5, the V gene TRBV11-3; TRBD1 is a possible D gene (5 bases). Looked up from germline, CDR1 is SGHNT and CDR2 is YENEEA. The CDR3 has 14 amino acids. The V end was cut by 0 bases, the J end by 2 bases, with 7 bases between. CDR3 protein: CASSLDQGQETQYF. As DNA, the CDR3 is TGTGCCAGCAGCTTAGATCAGGGACAAGAGACCCAGTACTTC.

This clonotype occurred once. This rearrangement joins TRBV5-4 to TRBJ2-5, with a weak D call TRBD1 (5 bases). V was pared by 0 bases and J by 5 bases, with 8 bases between. Germline V CDR1 and CDR2: SGHNT, YYREEE (reference sequence). This CDR3 region has 13 residues. In DNA form, the CDR3 reads TGTGCCAGCAGCTTGGGACAGAATGAGACCCAGTACTTC. Encoded protein: CASSLGQNETQYF.

This clonotype occurred many times. This chain links TRBV5-1 with TRBJ2-7; 7 positions match TRBD1. Trimming cost V 5 bases and J 2 bases; bases outside gene matches: 13. The length of the CDR3 is 16 residues. Germline V gene sequence: CDR1 SGHRS, CDR2 YFSETQ. The CDR3 DNA follows: TGCGCCAGCAGACCTGACTGGACAGGAGCAACCTACGAGCAGTACTTC. This gives the protein CASRPDWTGATYEQYF.

For this clonotype: A much larger clone differs by one base, so this may be a read error. The chain couples TRBV6-1 to TRBJ1-2, with 8 positions matching TRBD1. Germline trimming cut 6 bases from V and 2 bases from J; bases unmatched to any gene: 5. The CDR3 loop spans 14 amino acids. The germline V gene encodes CDR1 MNHNS and CDR2 SASEGT. The CDR3 loop reads CASSPGGANYGYTF. The CDR3 region has the DNA TGTGCCAGCAGCCCAGGGGGCGCGAACTATGGCTACACCTTC.

There are many counts of this clonotype. Here the CDR3 reads CASSFLAGGGTDTQYF. The CDR3 region has the DNA TGTGCCAGCAGTTTTCTAGCGGGGGGGGGCACAGATACGCAGTATTTT. This chain uses TRBV5-4 with TRBJ2-3, with 12 bases lining up with TRBD2. The CDR3 length is 16 residues. The germline V gene encodes CDR1 SGHNT and CDR2 YYREEE (reference sequence). V lost 5 bases, J lost 1 base, and 5 bases stayed unmatched.

This clonotype was seen repeatedly, ten times or more. The genes are TRBV19 and TRBJ1-2; a weak D match, TRBD1 (6 bases). The V and J ends lost 9 bases and 4 bases respectively, with 24 bases between them. CDR1 and CDR2 (germline): LNHDA, SQIVND (reference sequence). The CDR3 length is 16 residues. The CDR3 nucleotides read TGTGCCAGGGTTAGGGCCAGTACAGGGACCGCCTATGGCTACACCTTC. This gives the protein CARVRASTGTAYGYTF.

This clonotype was observed a few times. This chain joins TRBV20-1 and TRBJ2-1; TRBD2 agrees at 7 bases. The CDR3 contains 15 residues. V gave up 5 bases and J gave up 8 bases; unmatched junction bases: 15. Per germline, CDR1 DFQATT and CDR2 SNEGSKA (reference sequence). Here the CDR3 reads CSAGDRDYREDEQFF. The CDR3 nucleotides read TGCAGTGCTGGCGACCGGGACTACCGCGAAGATGAGCAGTTCTTC.

Of note for this clonotype: A clone one base away is much larger, so this may be a read error. V and J are TRBV28 and TRBJ1-6, with TRBD1 as a possible D gene (5 bases). Germline V gene data show CDR1 as MDHEN and CDR2 as SYDVKM. The CDR3 covers 13 residues. V lost 6 bases and J 8 bases, leaving 11 bases between the germline ends. CDR3 sequence reads: CASRRGVDSPLHF. In nucleotides, the CDR3 is TGTGCCAGCAGACGGGGGGTTGATTCACCCCTCCACTTT.

The chain links TRBV19 to TRBJ1-4, with a weak D call TRBD1 (6 bases). This CDR3 has 16 amino acids. Germline V lookup: CDR1 LNHDA, CDR2 SQIVND (reference sequence). Trimming left V 5 bases short and J 8 bases short, with 21 bases between. The CDR3 DNA follows: TGTGCCAGTAGTCCCGACCACGGGACACCGACCGAAAAACTGTTTTTT. This sequence encodes CASSPDHGTPTEKLFF. The full variable domain, its missing parts supplied by reference TRBV19 and TRBJ1-4, is DGGITQSPKYLFRKEGQNVTLSCEQNLNHDAMYWYRQDPGQGLRLIYYSQIVNDFQKGDIAEGYSVSREKKESFPLTVTSAQKNPTAFYLCASSPDHGTPTEKLFFGSGTQLSVL.

This clonotype showed up many times. The rearrangement links TRBV5-1 to TRBJ2-5; TRBD2 is a possible D gene (6 bases). Deletions cut 4 bases from V and 5 bases from J, with 18 bases between. The CDR3 is 15 amino acids. The germline CDR1 and CDR2 sequences are SGHRS and YFSETQ. CDR3 nucleotides: TGCGCCAGCAGCGACCCGGGAGAAGCGGTCGAGACCCAGTACTTC. It encodes CASSDPGEAVETQYF.

The sample holds many counts of this clonotype. The genes are TRBV5-6 and TRBJ1-4, with unresolved D. The CDR3 spans 15 residues. Germline lookup yields CDR1 SGHDT and CDR2 YYEEEE. V lost 0 bases and J lost 0, with 6 bases in between. CDR3 DNA: TGTGCCAGCAGCTTGGGGGGTGCAACTAATGAAAAACTGTTTTTT. Its translation: CASSLGGATNEKLFF. Using reference TRBV5-6 and TRBJ1-4 for the parts outside the CDR3, the full variable domain is DAGVTQSPTHLIKTRGQQVTLRCSPKSGHDTVSWYQQALGQGPQFIFQYYEEEERQRGNFPDRFSGHQFPNYSSELNVNALLLGDSALYLCASSLGGATNEKLFFGSGTQLSVL.

This clonotype was observed at least ten times. J is TRBJ1-2 and V is TRBV19; 9 positions agree with TRBD1. The germline V gene has CDR1 LNHDA and CDR2 SQIVND (reference sequence). V was pared by 9 bases and J by 8 bases, with 16 bases of the junction left unmatched. This CDR3 spans 15 amino acids. CDR3 in DNA: TGTGCCAGCGGAGTGTGGGACAGGGTAGGCGCGGGCTACACCTTC. Protein product: CASGVWDRVGAGYTF.

This clonotype occurred many times. The gene calls are TRBV10-1 and TRBJ2-5, with D possibly being TRBD2 (6 bases). Germline CDR1 and CDR2: WNHNN and SYGVQD (reference sequence). The V and J ends lost 2 bases and 1 base respectively, with 8 bases between them. The CDR3 contains 14 residues. The DNA for the CDR3 is TGCGCCAGCAGTGAGGGCGGGGCCCAAGAGACCCAGTACTTC. Translation: CASSEGGAQETQYF.

This chain links TRBV28 with TRBJ1-4; 8 bases align to TRBD1. The CDR3 has 15 residues. The V segment lost 7 bases and the J segment 5 bases; nucleotides outside the gene matches: 9. Germline loops: CDR1 MDHEN, CDR2 SYDVKM. The CDR3 DNA is TGTGCCAGCAAGACAGGGGAGCTGGGGAATGAAAAACTGTTTTTT. This sequence encodes CASKTGELGNEKLFF.

This clonotype has ten or more counts. The chain joins TRBV20-1 to TRBJ2-5; either TRBD1 or TRBD2 may supply D (5 bases each). The CDR3 is 14 residues long. Germline CDR1 and CDR2: DFQATT and SNEGSKA (reference sequence). V shed 5 bases and J shed 1 base, with 14 bases lying between them. The CDR3 nucleotides are TGCAGTGCTCGCGCCGGGACCATCCAAGAGACCCAGTACTTC. Amino acid sequence: CSARAGTIQETQYF.

This clonotype occurred many times. This chain connects TRBV9 to TRBJ2-3; 12 bases map to TRBD2. The V segment lost 3 bases and the J segment 2 bases; nucleotides outside the gene matches: 7. This CDR3 comprises 17 residues. CDR1 is SGDLS and CDR2 is YYNGEE in the germline V gene. CDR3 sequence: CASSARLAGAYTDTQYF. In nucleotides, the CDR3 is TGTGCCAGCAGCGCAAGACTAGCGGGGGCCTACACAGATACGCAGTATTTT.

The table lists this clonotype with many counts. This chain uses TRBV15 with TRBJ2-7; no clear D. Trimming stripped 0 bases from V and 0 bases from J, with 9 bases between. Looked up from germline, CDR1 is LNHNV and CDR2 is YYDKDF (reference sequence). CDR3 size: 15 residues. Here the CDR3 reads CATSREQPTSYEQYF. The CDR3 DNA reads as TGTGCCACCAGCAGAGAACAGCCGACCTCCTACGAGCAGTACTTC. Full variable domain (outside the CDR3, taken from reference TRBV15 and TRBJ2-7): DAMVIQNPRYQVTQFGKPVTLSCSQTLNHNVMYWYQQKSSQAPKLLFHYYDKDFNNEADTPDNFQSRRPNTSFCFLDIRSPGLGDTAMYLCATSREQPTSYEQYFGPGTRLTVT.

This clonotype was recorded a few times. This chain uses TRBV28 with TRBJ1-5; D gene uncertain. V was shortened by 3 bases and J by 0 bases, with 18 bases between the two germline ends. This CDR3 spans 18 amino acids. The germline V gene encodes CDR1 MDHEN and CDR2 SYDVKM. CDR3 amino acids: CASSFDRLAVLSNQPQHF. As DNA, the CDR3 is TGTGCCAGCAGTTTCGATCGGCTGGCAGTCCTTAGCAATCAGCCCCAGCATTTT.

This clonotype was seen repeatedly, ten times or more. The chain recombines TRBV2 with TRBJ2-4; no firm D call. The V gene lost 9 bases and the J gene lost 0 bases, with 18 bases spanning the gap. Germline CDR1 reads SNHLY; CDR2 reads FYNNEI. The CDR3 has 16 amino acids. The CDR3 here is CASKDGIDIAKNIQYF. CDR3 coding DNA: TGTGCCAGTAAGGATGGAATAGACATAGCCAAAAACATTCAGTACTTC.

This clonotype was counted ten times or more. The rearrangement joins TRBV6-5 to TRBJ2-5; D not certain. V lost 0 bases, J lost 1 base, and 6 bases lay in between. This CDR3 has 14 residues. Germline V gives CDR1 MNHEY, CDR2 SVGAGI. CDR3 residues: CASSYSEAQETQYF. CDR3 coding DNA: TGTGCCAGCAGTTACTCCGAGGCCCAAGAGACCCAGTACTTC.